Listed here are 4 T cell receptor beta chains from one sample, sequenced in a study of cytomegalovirus exposure and HLA in healthy donors. A multiplex PCR was run with 60 Vbeta primers and 13 Jbeta primers. Generated by immunoSEQ multiplex PCR, the TCRdb table keeps only in-frame clones and is missing some. This table has 210,000 or so clones, approximately 80% appearing once. Sequencing was done on a sample of PBMCs. All receptors derive from a boy aged 2 to 10 in good health and CMV-seronegative.

The chain's CDR3 is CASSSTVTSGSFSYNEQFF. CDR3 nucleotide sequence: TGTGCCAGCAGCTCGACAGTGACTAGCGGGTCATTCTCCTACAATGAGCAGTTCTTC. This sequence joins TRBV5-6 and TRBJ2-1; TRBD2 matches 10 bases. Looked up from germline, CDR1 is SGHDT and CDR2 is YYEEEE. After removal of 3 bases from V and 0 bases from J, the junction contained 12 bases not matched to a gene. The CDR3 consists of 19 residues.

The chain links TRBV5-7 to TRBJ2-7; 9 positions match TRBD1. TRBV5-7 is identified as an open reading frame with a role that is uncertain. V trimming: 4 bases; J trimming: 4 bases; junction bases outside the gene matches: 6. This CDR3 has 14 amino acids. The DNA for the CDR3 is TGTGCCAGCAGCGGGGGCGACAGGGGGTACGAGCAGTACTTC. Translation: CASSGGDRGYEQYF.

V is TRBV6-5 and J is TRBJ2-7; 9 bases match TRBD1. In germline, CDR1 is MNHEY, CDR2 SVGAGI. CDR3 length: 13 residues. Losses at the gene ends were 8 bases for V and 6 bases for J; bases not matched to a gene: 8. In DNA form, the CDR3 reads TGTGCCAGCCGGGGACAGGGTAATTTCGAGCAGTACTTC. This sequence encodes CASRGQGNFEQYF.

The chain recombines TRBV29-1 with TRBJ1-5; TRBD1 agrees at 7 bases. V was pared by 1 base and J by 3 bases, with 9 bases of the junction left unmatched. This CDR3 comprises 16 residues. Looked up from germline, CDR1 is SQVTM and CDR2 is ANQGSEA. CDR3 DNA: TGCAGCGTTGAAGGGAAGGGGACAGTCATCAATCAGCCCCAGCATTTT. The encoded protein is CSVEGKGTVINQPQHF.